These 13 T cell receptor beta chains originate from one sample sequenced in a study of blood T cell repertoires in COVID-19. Generated by immunoSEQ multiplex PCR, the TCRdb table keeps only in-frame clones and is missing some. Of about 300,000 clones detected, around 87% appear once; the ten largest clones hold over 1%. Material for sequencing was peripheral blood. The receptors originated from a man aged 65 to 85 with acute or convalescent COVID-19.

The rearrangement uses TRBV30 and TRBJ2-2; TRBD1 matches 8 bases. V lost 5 bases, J lost 5 bases, and 7 bases stayed unmatched. From germline, CDR1 is GTSNPN and CDR2 SVGIG (reference sequence). The CDR3 consists of 14 residues. The DNA for the CDR3 is TGTGCCTGGGACGGACAGGGTTGGACCGGGGAGCTGTTTTTT. This gives the protein CAWDGQGWTGELFF.

This clone occurred once. V usage is TRBV7-2 and J usage is TRBJ1-2, with 7 nucleotides matching TRBD1. Germline assignment: CDR1 SGHTA and CDR2 FQGNSA. The CDR3 contains 14 residues. Trimming removed 1 base from V and 4 bases from J; junction bases left unmatched: 3. The CDR3 DNA sequence: TGTGCCAGCAGCTTAGGGGGACAGCTCTATGGCTACACCTTC. This gives the protein CASSLGGQLYGYTF.

The gene calls are TRBV11-3 and TRBJ2-1, with D maybe TRBD2 (6 bases). Germline CDR1 SGHNT, CDR2 YENEEA. V was pared by 0 bases and J by 4 bases, with 13 bases between. The CDR3 runs to 16 residues. CDR3 nucleotides: TGTGCCAGCAGCTTAGAGACAGCGGGTTTATACAATGAGCAGTTCTTC. Translated: CASSLETAGLYNEQFF.

The chain's CDR3 is CASSSGSETQYF. In DNA, the CDR3 is TGTGCCAGCAGCTCAGGGTCGGAGACCCAGTACTTC. The J gene is TRBJ2-5, the V gene TRBV5-4; tentative D call: TRBD1 (5 bases). V lost 3 bases to trimming and J lost 5 bases, with 8 bases between them. This CDR3 contains 12 residues. The germline V gene has CDR1 SGHNT and CDR2 YYREEE (reference sequence).

The J gene is TRBJ2-5, the V gene TRBV5-1; 7 bases match TRBD2. The germline CDR1 and CDR2 sequences are SGHRS and YFSETQ. CDR3 length: 19 residues. Trimming took 5 bases from V and 3 from J; bases not matched to a gene: 22. The CDR3 DNA is TGCGCCAGCAGGCGTGTGAAGGCTAGCGGACCTAACCATAAAGAGACCCAGTACTTC. This translates into CASRRVKASGPNHKETQYF.

The chain carries TRBV19 and TRBJ1-1; perhaps TRBD1 as D (5 bases). The germline V gene has CDR1 LNHDA and CDR2 SQIVND (reference sequence). This CDR3 comprises 14 residues. The V and J ends lost 4 bases and 6 bases respectively, with 15 bases between them. The CDR3 reads CASSKRQNRPEAFF. CDR3 bases: TGTGCCAGTAGTAAGAGACAGAATCGGCCTGAAGCTTTCTTT.

The rearrangement links TRBV27 to TRBJ2-5; 9 bases are a match to TRBD1. The V and J ends lost 5 bases and 7 bases, in that order; junction bases with no gene match: 23. CDR1 and CDR2 from the germline V gene are MNHEY and SMNVEV (reference sequence). The CDR3 has 19 amino acids. The CDR3 DNA follows: TGTGCCAGCAGTAAATTGTCGGGACAGGGCGTTGTTAGAGGTCGGACCCAGTACTTC. Amino acids: CASSKLSGQGVVRGRTQYF.

This sequence joins TRBV28 and TRBJ1-2; D might be TRBD1 (5 bases). Trimming shortened V by 3 bases and J by 6 bases, and 14 bases separated the two germline ends. Germline lookup yields CDR1 MDHEN and CDR2 SYDVKM. The CDR3 is 14 residues long. The CDR3 sequence: CASSLDIQGHGYTF. Written as DNA, the CDR3 is TGTGCCAGCAGTTTGGACATCCAAGGACATGGCTACACCTTC.

This clone was seen only once. The chain recombines TRBV7-2 with TRBJ1-3; TRBD1 agrees at 7 bases. The CDR3 runs to 15 residues. The trim removed 5 bases at V and 7 bases at J, leaving 11 bases unmatched. Per germline, CDR1 SGHTA and CDR2 FQGNSA. As DNA, the CDR3 is TGTGCCAGCAGCCCCGACAGGGTTTTCGGGAACACCATATATTTT. Amino acids: CASSPDRVFGNTIYF.

This clone was recorded once. The chain carries TRBV18 and TRBJ2-1, with D possibly TRBD1 on 5 matching bases. The CDR3 covers 14 residues. Trimming shortened V by 0 bases and J by 10 bases, and 13 bases separated the two germline ends. Germline lookup yields CDR1 KGHSH and CDR2 LQKENI. The CDR3 reads CASSPPDSRREQFF. The CDR3 DNA is TGTGCCAGCTCACCACCTGACAGCCGCCGGGAGCAGTTCTTC.

This clone was detected once. The chain combines TRBV7-2 with TRBJ2-7; tentative D call: TRBD1 (5 bases). This CDR3 is built from 13 residues. Trimming removed 3 bases at V and 2 bases at J, with 8 bases between. Looked up from germline, CDR1 is SGHTA and CDR2 is FQGNSA. CDR3 nucleotide sequence: TGTGCCAGCAGCTTTGGGGCAACCTACGAGCAGTACTTC. Its protein is CASSFGATYEQYF.

The V gene is TRBV7-6, the J gene TRBJ1-2; D perhaps matches TRBD1 (6 bases). V lost 2 bases and J lost 8, with 12 bases in between. The length of the CDR3 is 13 residues. Per germline, CDR1 SGHVS and CDR2 FNYEAQ. The CDR3 region has the DNA TGTGCCAGCAGCTTACGTCTGGGGGCCGGCTACACCTTC. As protein: CASSLRLGAGYTF.

J is TRBJ2-1 and V is TRBV27; TRBD2 matches 12 bases. Germline loops: CDR1 MNHEY, CDR2 SMNVEV (reference sequence). V lost 6 bases and J lost 7; bases outside the gene matches: 16. CDR3 length: 18 amino acids. The CDR3 nucleotides read TGTGCCAGCAGGTCGCTCTATACCGGACTAGCGGGGATAAATGAGCAGTTCTTC. As protein: CASRSLYTGLAGINEQFF.